One sample yielded the 5 T cell receptor beta chains listed below, sequenced in a study of metastatic and nonmetastatic thyroid tumors. TCRdb reprocessed the PCR reads using MiXCR. The sample records some 35,000 clones, about 27% being singletons. Prior to thyroid surgery, none of the patients had received any treatment. The specimen sequenced was blood. The source of these receptors is a male donor with papillary thyroid cancer or a benign thyroid nodule (not recorded which). Some clones in this sample may be carry-over from other donors' samples.

The chain carries TRBV10-1 and TRBJ2-1; no clear D gene. V was pared by 5 bases and J by 7 bases, with 9 bases between. The CDR3 loop spans 12 amino acids. Germline loops: CDR1 WNHNN, CDR2 SYGVQD (reference sequence). The CDR3: CASSLGRNEQFF. The CDR3 DNA is TGCGCCAGCAGTTTAGGACGGAATGAGCAGTTCTTC.

The rearrangement links TRBV18 to TRBJ1-6, with 7 nucleotides matching TRBD1. Looked up from germline, CDR1 is KGHSH and CDR2 is LQKENI. This CDR3 has 13 residues. V dropped 3 bases and J dropped 10; count of bases not matched to a gene: 3. CDR3 sequence (DNA): TGTGCCAGCTCACCGGCACAGGGGTCACCCCTCCACTTT. Amino acid sequence: CASSPAQGSPLHF.

This clone was seen more than once but under ten times. J is TRBJ2-7 and V is TRBV20-1; 9 nucleotides agree with TRBD2. Trimming cost V 0 bases and J 2 bases; bases outside gene matches: 5. The CDR3 contains 15 residues. Germline values: CDR1 DFQATT, CDR2 SNEGSKA (reference sequence). This CDR3 reads CSAREGASGAYEQYF. For the CDR3, the DNA is TGCAGTGCTAGAGAAGGGGCTAGCGGGGCCTACGAGCAGTACTTC.

This clone came up many times. V gene TRBV19 combines with J gene TRBJ2-6; possibly TRBD1 or TRBD2 for D (6 bases each). Trimming took off 7 bases at V and 0 bases at J, with 19 bases between the two ends. CDR1 and CDR2 (germline): LNHDA, SQIVND (reference sequence). The CDR3 runs to 18 residues. CDR3 amino acids: CASTYGGPPLSGANVLTF. The CDR3 coding sequence is TGTGCCAGTACCTATGGGGGGCCCCCACTCTCTGGGGCCAACGTCCTGACTTTC.

The chain carries TRBV20-1 and TRBJ2-1; no definite D call. This CDR3 is 15 amino acids long. V was pared by 1 base and J by 5 bases, with 15 bases between. Germline V gene lookup returns CDR1 DFQATT and CDR2 SNEGSKA (reference sequence). DNA for the CDR3: TGCAGTGCTAGAGTCCTGCGTATTTACGACAATGAGCAGTTCTTC. Translated: CSARVLRIYDNEQFF.